These 11 T cell receptor beta chains were sequenced from one sample in a study of blood T cell repertoires in COVID-19. Clones were sequenced by immunoSEQ multiplex PCR, and TCRdb holds only the in-frame ones, with some missing. The sample lists about 59,000 clones; 90% to 95% were seen once. Input material: peripheral blood. The receptors were gathered from a human donor in a cohort sampled during active COVID-19.

The chain joins TRBV19 to TRBJ2-7; 11 positions match TRBD2. From germline, CDR1 is LNHDA and CDR2 SQIVND (reference sequence). Germline trimming cut 6 bases from V and 7 bases from J; bases unmatched to any gene: 11. This CDR3 region has 15 residues. The DNA of the CDR3 is TGTGCCAGTAGGAACCTAGCGGGGGGCCCCGGGGAGCAGTACTTC. It yields the protein CASRNLAGGPGEQYF. The full variable domain, its missing parts supplied by reference TRBV19 and TRBJ2-7, is DGGITQSPKYLFRKEGQNVTLSCEQNLNHDAMYWYRQDPGQGLRLIYYSQIVNDFQKGDIAEGYSVSREKKESFPLTVTSAQKNPTAFYLCASRNLAGGPGEQYFGPGTRLTVT.

The chain joins TRBV6-5 to TRBJ2-7, with TRBD2 identical over 8 bases. The J segment lost 3 bases and the V segment lost 8 bases, leaving 9 bases of the junction unmatched. The germline CDR1 and CDR2 sequences are MNHEY and SVGAGI. The CDR3 totals 14 residues. This CDR3 reads CASGTKREFYEQYF. CDR3 sequence (DNA): TGTGCCAGCGGAACGAAGCGGGAGTTCTACGAGCAGTACTTC.

The V call is TRBV3-1 (or the pseudogene TRBV3-2), the J call TRBJ2-3, with TRBD2 matching 8 bases. J lost 6 bases, V lost 0 bases, and 8 bases had no gene match. CDR1 LGHDT and CDR2 YNNKEL come from the germline V gene (reference sequence). The CDR3 extends over 16 amino acids. CDR3 nucleotides: TGTGCCAGCAGCCAAGACTTAGGACTAGCAACCGATACGCAGTATTTT. The encoded protein is CASSQDLGLATDTQYF.

The rearrangement uses TRBV7-8 and TRBJ2-3, with 11 bases aligning to TRBD2. Germline V lookup: CDR1 SGHVS, CDR2 FQNEAQ. V shed 5 bases, J shed 0 bases, and the junction held 10 bases outside the gene matches. This CDR3 is built from 18 residues. As DNA, the CDR3 is TGTGCCAGCAGCCCAACCGGGACTAGCGGAGCTAGCACAGATACGCAGTATTTT. The encoded protein is CASSPTGTSGASTDTQYF.

The CDR3, as DNA: TGTGCCAGCAGTTCCACCCGAGCGGGGGGTTCCACAGATACGCAGTATTTT. It specifies CASSSTRAGGSTDTQYF. The chain recombines TRBV6-2 or TRBV6-3 with TRBJ2-3, with 9 bases that match TRBD2. Germline trimming cut 4 bases from V and 2 bases from J; bases unmatched to any gene: 10. CDR1 is MNHEY, CDR2 SVGEGT, per germline. This CDR3 region has 17 residues.

The CDR3 region has the DNA TGTGCCAGCAGCTTAAGTAGAGAGACCCAGTACTTC. It encodes CASSLSRETQYF. This chain joins TRBV5-4 and TRBJ2-5, with no clear D. The CDR3 loop spans 12 amino acids. V lost 2 bases, J lost 4 bases, and 6 bases lay in between. Germline CDR1 SGHNT, CDR2 YYREEE (reference sequence).

V is TRBV5-1 and J is TRBJ2-3; D might be TRBD1 (5 bases). In germline, CDR1 is SGHRS, CDR2 YFSETQ. V shed 0 bases and J shed 0 bases, with 14 bases lying between them. The CDR3 is 17 amino acids. This CDR3 reads CASSLGLMTASTDTQYF. As DNA, the CDR3 is TGCGCCAGCAGCTTGGGCCTGATGACAGCTAGCACAGATACGCAGTATTTT.

The V gene is TRBV5-1, the J gene TRBJ2-5; D may be TRBD2 (5 bases). Germline CDR1 reads SGHRS; CDR2 reads YFSETQ. The V gene lost 1 base and the J gene lost 2 bases, with 12 bases spanning the gap. This CDR3 comprises 15 residues. The CDR3 DNA reads TGCGCCAGCAGCTTGCTGGGAGTGGGGCAAGAGACCCAGTACTTC. The encoded protein is CASSLLGVGQETQYF.

The chain combines TRBV6-2 or TRBV6-3 with TRBJ1-5; 9 bases agree with TRBD1. From germline, CDR1 is MNHEY and CDR2 SVGEGT. This CDR3 is built from 15 residues. Trimming took 6 bases from V and 7 from J; bases not matched to a gene: 10. The CDR3 coding sequence is TGTGCCAGCAGCGACCACGGGACAGGGATCCAGCCCCAGCATTTT. As protein: CASSDHGTGIQPQHF.

J is TRBJ1-1 and V is TRBV5-1, with a weak D call TRBD1 (6 bases). Germline CDR1 SGHRS, CDR2 YFSETQ. CDR3 length: 15 residues. V lost 6 bases and J lost 7, with 22 bases in between. The CDR3: CASKEGTGWFIEAFF. CDR3 in DNA: TGCGCCAGCAAAGAGGGAACAGGGTGGTTCATTGAAGCTTTCTTT.

This CDR3 is CASRLAGGPKTQYF. CDR3 in DNA: TGTGCCAGCAGACTAGCGGGGGGGCCAAAGACCCAGTACTTC. The chain employs TRBV27 and TRBJ2-5; TRBD2 matches 13 bases. Unmatched junction bases numbered 4, after V lost 6 bases and J lost 6 bases. This CDR3 region has 14 residues. Germline V CDR1 and CDR2: MNHEY, SMNVEV (reference sequence).